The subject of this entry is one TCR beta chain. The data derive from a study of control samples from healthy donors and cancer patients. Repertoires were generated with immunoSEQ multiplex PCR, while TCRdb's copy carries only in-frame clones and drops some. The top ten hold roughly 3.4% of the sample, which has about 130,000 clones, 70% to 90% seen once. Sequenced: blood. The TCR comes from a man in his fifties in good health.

The CDR3 coding sequence is TGTGCCAGCAGCCCCTTGACGAACACCGGGGAGCTGTTTTTT. Its protein is CASSPLTNTGELFF. This sequence joins TRBV11-2 and TRBJ2-2; no clear D. The CDR3 is 14 amino acids. The V gene lost 5 bases and the J gene lost 0 bases, with 7 bases spanning the gap. Germline V gene sequence: CDR1 SGHAT, CDR2 FQNNGV. Complete variable domain (other parts from reference TRBV11-2 and TRBJ2-2): EAGVAQSPRYKIIEKRQSVAFWCNPISGHATLYWYQQILGQGPKLLIQFQNNGVVDDSQLPKDRFSAERLKGVDSTLKIQPAKLEDSAVYLCASSPLTNTGELFFGEGSRLTVL.